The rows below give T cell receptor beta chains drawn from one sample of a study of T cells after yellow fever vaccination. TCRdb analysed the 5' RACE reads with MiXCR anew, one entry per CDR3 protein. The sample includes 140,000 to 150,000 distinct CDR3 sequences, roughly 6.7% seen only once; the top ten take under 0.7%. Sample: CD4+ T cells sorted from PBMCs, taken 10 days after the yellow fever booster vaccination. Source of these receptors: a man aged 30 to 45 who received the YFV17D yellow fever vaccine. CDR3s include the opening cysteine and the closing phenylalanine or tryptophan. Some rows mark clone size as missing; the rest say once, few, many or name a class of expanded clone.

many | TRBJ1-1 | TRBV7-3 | CAPRDRRGDTEAFF
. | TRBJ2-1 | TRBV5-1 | CASSLANRFNEQFF
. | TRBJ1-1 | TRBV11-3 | CASSVDSTTEAFF
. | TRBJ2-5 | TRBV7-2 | CASLPGLEETQYF
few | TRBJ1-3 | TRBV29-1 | CSVEGIDRNTIYF
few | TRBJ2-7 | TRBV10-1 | CASSESRGAGEQYF
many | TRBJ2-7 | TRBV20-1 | CSADSSGYEQYF
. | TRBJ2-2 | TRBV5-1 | CASSPQGANTGELFF
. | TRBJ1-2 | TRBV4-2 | CASSPGPNYGYTF
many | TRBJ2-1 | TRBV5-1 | CASKEGENNEQFF
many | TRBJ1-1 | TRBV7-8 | CASSPDRMNTEAFF
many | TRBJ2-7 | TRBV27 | CASSFAGHSYEQYF
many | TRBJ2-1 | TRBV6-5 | CASSYSASGVDRFF
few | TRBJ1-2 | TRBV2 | CASIPEGGGYTF
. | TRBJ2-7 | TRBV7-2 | CASSFRAGGYEQYF
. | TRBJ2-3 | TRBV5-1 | CASSSLAFGGDTQYF
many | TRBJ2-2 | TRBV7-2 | CASSLVGNTGELFF
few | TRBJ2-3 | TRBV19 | CASSTGLATSTDTQYF
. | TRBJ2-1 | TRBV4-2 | CASSKYNEQFF
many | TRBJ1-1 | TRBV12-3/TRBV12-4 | CASTNQLAAEAFF
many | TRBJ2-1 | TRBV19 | CASSIPLAGADEQFF
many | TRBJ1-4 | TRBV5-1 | CASSLFGTGGNEKLFF
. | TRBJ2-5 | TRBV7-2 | CASSLGGIARETQYF
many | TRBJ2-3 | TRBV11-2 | CASSLDDTNTQYF
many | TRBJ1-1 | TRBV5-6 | CASSFGHTEAFF
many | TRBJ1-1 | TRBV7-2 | CASSLWGDVNTEAFF
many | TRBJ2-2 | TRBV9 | CASSTVTSVANTGELFF
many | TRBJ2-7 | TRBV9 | CASSVAGSYEQYF
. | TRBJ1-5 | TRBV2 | CASSGGGGVNQPQHF
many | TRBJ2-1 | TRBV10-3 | CAISESGLASGSYNEQFF
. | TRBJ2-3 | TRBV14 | CASSQLSGQYTDTQYF
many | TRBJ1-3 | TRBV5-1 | CASSWAPESGNTIYF
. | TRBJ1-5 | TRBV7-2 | CASRSGEQPQHF
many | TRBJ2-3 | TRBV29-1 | CSVKNRGTSGTDTQYF
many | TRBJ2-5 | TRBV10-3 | CAISVSSGSGETQYF